Listed below are T cell receptor beta chains from one sample, sequenced in a study of immune evolution from preneoplasia to lung adenocarcinoma. Repertoires were generated with immunoSEQ multiplex PCR, while TCRdb's copy carries only in-frame clones and drops some. The sample consists of 3,500 to 4,500 clones, just under 80% of them appearing once. The sequenced material came from FFPE adjacent normal lung tissue. The receptor set was obtained from a person aged 55-80 years with lung adenocarcinoma. Each CDR3 is given with its conserved first and last residue. A D gene is named only where the DNA matches it firmly. Part of the rows lack a size; the others show once, few, many or a class for expanded clones.

V gene: TRBV10-3
clone size: NA
J gene: TRBJ2-7
D gene: NA
CDR3 DNA: TGTGCCATCAGTGACGGGATAGGCGAGCAGTACTTC
CDR3 protein: CAISDGIGEQYF

V gene: TRBV9
clone size: NA
J gene: TRBJ2-7
D gene: NA
CDR3 DNA: TGTGCCAGCAGCCCTTCCCCGCGGATATACGAGCAGTACTTC
CDR3 protein: CASSPSPRIYEQYF

V gene: TRBV6-6
clone size: NA
J gene: TRBJ1-2
D gene: NA
CDR3 DNA: TGTGCCAGCACCATCCAGGACTTTAACTATGGCTACACCTTC
CDR3 protein: CASTIQDFNYGYTF

V gene: TRBV2
clone size: NA
J gene: TRBJ2-2
D gene: TRBD1
CDR3 DNA: TGTGCCAGCATCCGGGACAGGGGGCGAACCGGGGAGCTGTTTTTT
CDR3 protein: CASIRDRGRTGELFF

V gene: TRBV21-1
clone size: few
J gene: TRBJ2-3
D gene: NA
CDR3 DNA: TGTGCCAGCACCCTAACTGCACAACGCACAGATACGCAGTATTTT
CDR3 protein: CASTLTAQRTDTQYF

V gene: TRBV27
clone size: NA
J gene: TRBJ2-3
D gene: NA
CDR3 DNA: TGTGCCAGCATGCATCTAGATACGCAGTATTTT
CDR3 protein: CASMHLDTQYF

V gene: TRBV5-4
clone size: NA
J gene: TRBJ1-1
D gene: NA
CDR3 DNA: TGTGCCAGCAGCGCGGGACACCGGAGGGCTGAAGCTTTCTTT
CDR3 protein: CASSAGHRRAEAFF

V gene: TRBV30
clone size: NA
J gene: TRBJ2-7
D gene: NA
CDR3 DNA: TGTGCCTGGAACGGGGGCAGGGGCTCGGGCGAGCAGTACTTC
CDR3 protein: CAWNGGRGSGEQYF

V gene: TRBV15
clone size: once
J gene: TRBJ2-1
D gene: TRBD2
CDR3 DNA: TGTGCCACCAGCAGAAATACGGGACTAGCCTCCGCCGATGAGCAGTTCTTC
CDR3 protein: CATSRNTGLASADEQFF

V gene: TRBV2
clone size: NA
J gene: TRBJ2-1
D gene: NA
CDR3 DNA: TGTGCCAGCAAAGGGCTTGGAGCCTCCAATGAGCAGTTCTTC
CDR3 protein: CASKGLGASNEQFF

V gene: TRBV19
clone size: NA
J gene: TRBJ1-5
D gene: TRBD1
CDR3 DNA: TGTGCCAGTAGTAAGACAGGGAGCAATCAGCCCCAGCATTTT
CDR3 protein: CASSKTGSNQPQHF

V gene: TRBV6-5
clone size: NA
J gene: TRBJ2-7
D gene: TRBD1
CDR3 DNA: TGTGCCAGCAGTCAGCCACAGGGGGCATCCTACGAGCAGTACTTC
CDR3 protein: CASSQPQGASYEQYF

V gene: TRBV7-9
clone size: NA
J gene: TRBJ2-7
D gene: NA
CDR3 DNA: TGTGCCAGCAGCTTAGATAGGTTGGGAGAGCAGTACTTC
CDR3 protein: CASSLDRLGEQYF

V gene: TRBV9
clone size: NA
J gene: TRBJ2-2
D gene: NA
CDR3 DNA: TGTGCCAGCAGCGACCCTGGTAGCGCTGCCGGGGAGCTGTTTTTT
CDR3 protein: CASSDPGSAAGELFF

V gene: TRBV6-6
clone size: NA
J gene: TRBJ2-3
D gene: NA
CDR3 DNA: TGTGCCAGCAGTTACTCGACTCCCGGTACGCAGTATTTT
CDR3 protein: CASSYSTPGTQYF

V gene: TRBV28
clone size: NA
J gene: TRBJ2-2
D gene: TRBD2
CDR3 DNA: TGTGCCAGCAGTAGCCTAGCGGGAAAGACCGGGGAGCTGTTTTTT
CDR3 protein: CASSSLAGKTGELFF

V gene: TRBV21-1
clone size: NA
J gene: TRBJ2-7
D gene: NA
CDR3 DNA: TGTGCCAGCAGAACGCCATCCGACCCGGGGCGGAACTACGAGCAGTACTTC
CDR3 protein: CASRTPSDPGRNYEQYF

V gene: TRBV19
clone size: NA
J gene: TRBJ1-1
D gene: TRBD1
CDR3 DNA: TGTGCCAGTATTACAGGACAGGGGGCGCGCGGCACTGAAGCTTTCTTT
CDR3 protein: CASITGQGARGTEAFF

V gene: TRBV4-1
clone size: NA
J gene: TRBJ1-4
D gene: NA
CDR3 DNA: TGCGCCAGCAGCCAAGATCGAGGCAGGGCCGCAACTAATGAAAAACTGTTTTTT
CDR3 protein: CASSQDRGRAATNEKLFF

V gene: TRBV6-1
clone size: NA
J gene: TRBJ2-2
D gene: TRBD2
CDR3 DNA: TGTGCCAGCAGTGAACTAGCGGACACCGGGGAGCTGTTTTTT
CDR3 protein: CASSELADTGELFF

V gene: TRBV29-1
clone size: few
J gene: TRBJ2-2
D gene: TRBD1
CDR3 DNA: TGCAGCGTTGAAATCCGACAGGGGGCCTCCGGGGAGCTGTTTTTT
CDR3 protein: CSVEIRQGASGELFF

V gene: TRBV5-6
clone size: NA
J gene: TRBJ2-5
D gene: NA
CDR3 DNA: TGTGCCAGCAGTTTGAGATCCCGTGAGACCCAGTACTTC
CDR3 protein: CASSLRSRETQYF

V gene: TRBV30
clone size: NA
J gene: TRBJ2-2
D gene: TRBD2
CDR3 DNA: TGTGCCTGGGTTGGGACTAGCGGGATAGCCGGGGAGCTGTTTTTT
CDR3 protein: CAWVGTSGIAGELFF

V gene: TRBV5-1
clone size: NA
J gene: TRBJ2-1
D gene: TRBD2
CDR3 DNA: TGCGCCAGCAGCTTGGACTTGGGTCCTAGCGGGATAAATGAGCAGTTCTTC
CDR3 protein: CASSLDLGPSGINEQFF

V gene: TRBV4-2
clone size: NA
J gene: TRBJ1-1
D gene: NA
CDR3 DNA: TGTGCCAGCAGCCAAGCGGGAGTGTTCGCTGAAGCTTTCTTT
CDR3 protein: CASSQAGVFAEAFF

V gene: TRBV6-1
clone size: few
J gene: TRBJ2-7
D gene: TRBD2
CDR3 DNA: TGTGCCAGCAGTGAAGCAGCGGGAGGGTCCTACGAGCAGTACTTC
CDR3 protein: CASSEAAGGSYEQYF

V gene: TRBV7-3
clone size: NA
J gene: TRBJ2-7
D gene: TRBD2
CDR3 DNA: TGTGCCAGCAGCTTGGGACTAGGCTCCTCCTACGAGCAGTACTTC
CDR3 protein: CASSLGLGSSYEQYF

V gene: TRBV7-9
clone size: NA
J gene: TRBJ1-4
D gene: NA
CDR3 DNA: TGTGCCAGCAGCGCGTGGTCAACTAATGAAAAACTGTTTTTT
CDR3 protein: CASSAWSTNEKLFF

V gene: TRBV2
clone size: NA
J gene: TRBJ2-5
D gene: NA
CDR3 DNA: TGTGCCAGCAGTGGAGGGAAAGGGGTAGCACTCCAAGAGACCCAGTACTTC
CDR3 protein: CASSGGKGVALQETQYF

V gene: TRBV7-9
clone size: NA
J gene: TRBJ1-2
D gene: NA
CDR3 DNA: TGTGCCAGCAGCTTCCTTGACAGGCCTAACTATGGCTACACCTTC
CDR3 protein: CASSFLDRPNYGYTF

V gene: TRBV6-1
clone size: NA
J gene: TRBJ2-3
D gene: TRBD2
CDR3 DNA: TGTGCCAGCAGAGGACTAGCGGGAGATCGTTGGTATTTT
CDR3 protein: CASRGLAGDRWYF

V gene: TRBV27
clone size: NA
J gene: TRBJ1-2
D gene: NA
CDR3 DNA: TGTGCCAGCAGACCCCTGGGGAGGGCTTCCTATGGCTACACCTTC
CDR3 protein: CASRPLGRASYGYTF

V gene: TRBV29-1
clone size: NA
J gene: TRBJ1-2
D gene: NA
CDR3 DNA: TGCAGCGTTGAAGATCGTTTCGGGCAGGGTCCCTATGGCTACACCTTC
CDR3 protein: CSVEDRFGQGPYGYTF

V gene: TRBV28
clone size: NA
J gene: TRBJ2-7
D gene: NA
CDR3 DNA: TGTGCCAGCAGTTTAAACGAGCAGTACTTC
CDR3 protein: CASSLNEQYF

V gene: TRBV28
clone size: NA
J gene: TRBJ2-7
D gene: NA
CDR3 DNA: TGTGCCAGCAGTTTAATGGGGCTCGAGCAGTACTTC
CDR3 protein: CASSLMGLEQYF

V gene: TRBV27
clone size: NA
J gene: TRBJ2-3
D gene: TRBD2
CDR3 DNA: TGTGCCAGCAGTTTGACTAGCGGGAGCACCCCAGATACGCAGTATTTT
CDR3 protein: CASSLTSGSTPDTQYF

V gene: TRBV6-5
clone size: NA
J gene: TRBJ2-2
D gene: NA
CDR3 DNA: TGTGCCAGCAGTTATGAGGGAACCGGGGAGCTGTTTTTT
CDR3 protein: CASSYEGTGELFF

V gene: TRBV10-2
clone size: NA
J gene: TRBJ2-1
D gene: TRBD2
CDR3 DNA: TGCGCCAGCAGTGAGATTGCTAGCGGGACCAATGAGCAGTTCTTC
CDR3 protein: CASSEIASGTNEQFF

V gene: TRBV1
clone size: NA
J gene: TRBJ2-2
D gene: NA
CDR3 DNA: TGCACCAGCAGCCATCCGGCCGAGACTAGTGCAATCAAGGACAACACCGGGGAGCTGTTTTTT
CDR3 protein: CTSSHPAETSAIKDNTGELFF

V gene: TRBV4-1
clone size: NA
J gene: TRBJ2-7
D gene: TRBD1
CDR3 DNA: TGCGCCAGCAGCCGAGGGACAGGGGACTACGAGCAGTACTTC
CDR3 protein: CASSRGTGDYEQYF

V gene: TRBV30
clone size: NA
J gene: TRBJ1-2
D gene: NA
CDR3 DNA: TGTGCCTGGAGGTCCAAGGGACGGAATGGCTACACCTTC
CDR3 protein: CAWRSKGRNGYTF